The T cell receptor (beta chain) described here comes from a study of technical replicates of blood from a few donors. This clone has a single count. Sequencing was performed with immunoSEQ multiplex PCR; in TCRdb, only in-frame clones are kept and a portion is missing. The data show about 73,000 clones, around nine tenths seen once. The ends were cut back, 7 bases at V and 6 bases at J, with 17 bases in the middle. Germline CDR1 and CDR2: SGHTA and FQGNSA. This CDR3 has 14 residues. This TCR was sampled from a human donor in good health. Some clones in this sample may be carry-over from other donors' samples. The chain links TRBV7-2 to TRBJ2-3, with D possibly TRBD2 on 6 matching bases. The source material was PBMCs. The CDR3 region is CASTPGLAWDTQYF. The CDR3 DNA follows: TGTGCCAGCACCCCGGGGCTAGCGTGGGATACGCAGTATTTT. Using reference TRBV7-2 and TRBJ2-3 for the parts outside the CDR3, the full variable domain is GAGVSQSPSNKVTEKGKDVELRCDPISGHTALYWYRQSLGQGLEFLIYFQGNSAPDKSGLPSDRFSAERTGGSVSTLTIQRTQQEDSAVYLCASTPGLAWDTQYFGPGTRLTVL.